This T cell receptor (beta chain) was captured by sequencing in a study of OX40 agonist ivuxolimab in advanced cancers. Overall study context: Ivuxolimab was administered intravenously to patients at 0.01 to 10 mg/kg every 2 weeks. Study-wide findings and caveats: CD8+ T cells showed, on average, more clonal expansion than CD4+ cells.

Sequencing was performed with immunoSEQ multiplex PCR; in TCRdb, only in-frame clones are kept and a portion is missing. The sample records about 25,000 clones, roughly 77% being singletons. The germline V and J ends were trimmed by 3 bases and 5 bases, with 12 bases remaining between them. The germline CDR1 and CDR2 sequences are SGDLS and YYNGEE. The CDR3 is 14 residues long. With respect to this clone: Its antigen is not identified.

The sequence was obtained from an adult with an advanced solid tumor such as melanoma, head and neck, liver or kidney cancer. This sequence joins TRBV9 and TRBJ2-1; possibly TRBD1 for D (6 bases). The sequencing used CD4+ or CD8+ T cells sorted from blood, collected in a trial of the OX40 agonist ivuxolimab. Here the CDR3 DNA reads TGTGCCAGCAGCGGGACAGTTCAGCACAATGAGCAGTTCTTC. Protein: CASSGTVQHNEQFF. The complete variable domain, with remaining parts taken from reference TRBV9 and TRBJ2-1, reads DSGVTQTPKHLITATGQRVTLRCSPRSGDLSVYWYQQSLDQGLQFLIQYYNGEERAKGNILERFSAQQFPDLHSELNLSSLELGDSALYFCASSGTVQHNEQFFGPGTRLTVL.